This T cell receptor beta chain was recorded in a study of Graves' ophthalmopathy and Graves' hyperthyroidism. For the study at large: Ahead of any treatment, peripheral blood was obtained at the initial diagnosis.

Using RNA transcripts, the TCR beta CDR3 regions were amplified. Second-round multiplex PCR came after first-round RT-PCR with HTBI primers. TCRdb called the multiplex PCR reads again in MiXCR, with one record for every CDR3 protein. Here the sample spans roughly 500,000 distinct CDR3 sequences, over 13% being singletons. In this sample, this clonotype turned up a few times. Its target is unknown. Study results and limitations: Blood also contained most of the expanded thyroid clonotypes above 0.001 frequency.

Trimming took 7 bases from V and 4 from J, leaving 10 bases between them. CDR3 length: 13 amino acids. The germline CDR1 and CDR2 sequences are MNHNS and SASEGT. The chain combines TRBV6-1 with TRBJ2-2; D gene unclear. The material sequenced was blood. The source of this sequence is a woman aged 25-40 years with Graves' ophthalmopathy. The CDR3 sequence is CASTPIFTGELFF. The CDR3 bases are TGTGCCAGCACCCCCATCTTCACCGGGGAGCTGTTTTTT.